A single sample gave rise to the 5 T cell receptor beta chains below, sequenced in a study of T cell responses to AZD1222 COVID-19 vaccine. Sequenced by immunoSEQ multiplex PCR; TCRdb stores in-frame clones only, minus some. The table lists over 130,000 clones, roughly 91% of them singletons. The specimen was peripheral blood, collected on day 0 of AZD1222 vaccination. Receptor source: an adult in good health.

The chain links TRBV14 to TRBJ1-1; TRBD1 matches 7 bases. J gave up 6 bases and V 4 bases, and 11 bases lay outside the gene matches. Per germline, CDR1 SGHDN and CDR2 FVKESK. The CDR3 has 15 amino acids. CDR3 region: CASSPSGTVGAEAFF. Written as DNA, the CDR3 is TGTGCCAGCAGCCCGTCTGGGACAGTTGGCGCTGAAGCTTTCTTT.

This clone was detected a few times. This chain uses TRBV7-9 with TRBJ2-7, with 11 bases fitting TRBD2. This CDR3 contains 18 residues. Trimming cost V 3 bases and J 1 base; bases outside gene matches: 11. Looked up from germline, CDR1 is SEHNR and CDR2 is FQNEAQ (reference sequence). The CDR3 sequence is CASSFRLAGRRGSYEQYF. The CDR3 DNA follows: TGTGCCAGCAGCTTCCGACTAGCGGGGCGCAGGGGGTCCTACGAGCAGTACTTC. Based on the CDR3 plus reference TRBV7-9 and TRBJ2-7, the full variable domain is DTGVSQNPRHKITKRGQNVTFRCDPISEHNRLYWYRQTLGQGPEFLTYFQNEAQLEKSRLLSDRFSAERPKGSFSTLEIQRTEQGDSAMYLCASSFRLAGRRGSYEQYFGPGTRLTVT.

The chain uses TRBV12-3 or TRBV12-4 and TRBJ2-3; either TRBD1 or TRBD2 may supply D (5 bases each). Trimming removed 3 bases from V and 8 bases from J, with 12 bases in between. The CDR3 has 13 amino acids. The CDR3 protein is CASSFKTRGTQYF. The CDR3, as DNA: TGTGCCAGCAGTTTTAAAACGAGGGGTACGCAGTATTTT.

This chain connects TRBV2 to TRBJ2-1; weak D call: TRBD1 (5 bases). CDR3 size: 18 residues. V was clipped by 7 bases and J by 9 bases, with 31 bases between them. Germline CDR1 SNHLY, CDR2 FYNNEI. The CDR3 bases are TGTGCCAGCACCCTCCCCCGAGGCTGGGGCCGCAAGTGGAGTGAGCAGTTCTTC. The encoded protein is CASTLPRGWGRKWSEQFF.

The genes are TRBV27 and TRBJ2-6, with a weak D call TRBD1 (5 bases). Deletions cut 8 bases from V and 0 bases from J, with 8 bases between. Germline CDR1 and CDR2: MNHEY and SMNVEV (reference sequence). CDR3 length equals 14 residues. The CDR3 spells CASRDSSGANVLTF. In DNA, the CDR3 is TGTGCCAGCCGAGACAGCTCTGGGGCCAACGTCCTGACTTTC.